The T cell receptor (beta chain) described here comes from a study of OX40 agonist ivuxolimab in advanced cancers. Comment on this clone: The antigen remains unidentified.

Assay used: immunoSEQ multiplex PCR; TCRdb lists only in-frame clones, some missing. The sample has about 80,000 clones; roughly 90% are singletons. General study findings and limits: Circulating CD4+ and CD8+ T cells showed clonal expansion by week 6 at 0.1 to 3.0 mg/kg.

The CDR3 length is 16 residues. Germline CDR1 is SGHTA and CDR2 is FQGNSA. Unmatched junction bases numbered 9, after V lost 1 base and J lost 4 bases. The origin of this receptor is an adult with an advanced solid tumor such as melanoma, head and neck, liver or kidney cancer. This chain joins TRBV7-2 and TRBJ2-5; 7 bases align to TRBD2. The sample in question was CD4+ or CD8+ T cells sorted from blood, obtained in a trial of the OX40 agonist ivuxolimab. The CDR3 loop is CASSLVNGGGLETQYF. DNA for the CDR3: TGTGCCAGCAGCTTAGTCAACGGGGGAGGGTTAGAGACCCAGTACTTC.